The next 20 T cell receptor beta chains were all read from a single sample in a study of immune evolution from preneoplasia to lung adenocarcinoma. Assay: immunoSEQ multiplex PCR; the TCRdb copy retains only in-frame clones and omits some. The data show under 8,500 clones, 65% to 85% seen once. Specimen: FFPE minimally invasive lung adenocarcinoma tissue. Source of these receptors: a person aged 50-75 years with lung adenocarcinoma.

This clone was seen a few times. This chain uses TRBV4-1 with TRBJ1-2, with D unresolved. The CDR3 is 15 residues long. The V and J ends lost 0 bases and 7 bases respectively, with 15 bases between them. The germline CDR1 and CDR2 sequences are MGHRA and YSYEKL. The CDR3 coding sequence is TGCGCCAGCAGCCAAGATCGGGAATTTGGAGGTGGCTACACCTTC. Its translation is CASSQDREFGGGYTF.

The V call is TRBV5-1, the J call TRBJ2-1; D is ambiguous. In germline, CDR1 is SGHRS, CDR2 YFSETQ. Between the trimmed V and J ends, which lost 0 bases and 7 bases, there was a span of 14 bases. This CDR3 contains 15 residues. CDR3 loop: CASSLGLGLGNEQFF. CDR3 DNA: TGCGCCAGCAGCTTGGGGCTCGGTCTGGGGAATGAGCAGTTCTTC.

The genes are TRBV30 and TRBJ1-3; no clear D gene. Germline CDR1 and CDR2: GTSNPN and SVGIG (reference sequence). The CDR3 spans 16 residues. V lost 1 base and J lost 0, with 13 bases in between. The CDR3 DNA follows: TGTGCCTGGAGTGGAGCGTTACTGTCCTCTGGAAACACCATATATTTT. Amino acids: CAWSGALLSSGNTIYF.

The chain carries TRBV19 and TRBJ2-3, with D tentatively TRBD1 or TRBD2 (6 bases each). The V gene lost 5 bases and the J gene lost 2 bases, with 23 bases spanning the gap. This CDR3 has 18 residues. Per the germline V gene, CDR1 is LNHDA and CDR2 is SQIVND (reference sequence). CDR3 sequence (DNA): TGTGCCAGTAGTCAAACCCCGACTACCGGGGGCGCCACAGATACGCAGTATTTT. As protein: CASSQTPTTGGATDTQYF. Together with reference TRBV19 and TRBJ2-3, the CDR3 gives the full variable domain: DGGITQSPKYLFRKEGQNVTLSCEQNLNHDAMYWYRQDPGQGLRLIYYSQIVNDFQKGDIAEGYSVSREKKESFPLTVTSAQKNPTAFYLCASSQTPTTGGATDTQYFGPGTRLTVL.

The chain joins TRBV6-1 to TRBJ1-1; D not resolved. The V gene's germline CDR1 is MNHNS and CDR2 SASEGT. Trimming took off 3 bases at V and 4 bases at J, with 12 bases between the two ends. CDR3 size: 14 residues. The CDR3 bases are TGTGCCAGCAGTGACTCGGGGTCGGCCACTGAAGCTTTCTTT. It specifies CASSDSGSATEAFF.

The V and J genes are TRBV5-4 and TRBJ2-7; D possibly corresponds to TRBD2 (5 bases). Germline values: CDR1 SGHNT, CDR2 YYREEE (reference sequence). The CDR3 runs 14 residues. Trimming cost V 5 bases and J 3 bases, with 15 bases left between them. The CDR3 is CASRRERTSYEQYF. For the CDR3, the DNA is TGTGCCAGCAGACGGGAAAGAACGAGCTACGAGCAGTACTTC.

This clone has only a few counts. The V gene is TRBV2, the J gene TRBJ1-5; possible D gene TRBD1, 5 bases. The CDR3 spans 14 residues. The germline V gene encodes CDR1 SNHLY and CDR2 FYNNEI. V was cut by 1 base and J by 2 bases, with 6 bases left in between. The CDR3 sequence: CASSEVTGNQPQHF. The CDR3, as DNA: TGTGCCAGCAGTGAAGTGACAGGCAATCAGCCCCAGCATTTT.

The J gene is TRBJ2-6, the V gene TRBV10-3; a possible D gene is TRBD1 (5 bases). Trimming left V 6 bases short and J 4 bases short, with 19 bases between. CDR3 length: 17 amino acids. CDR1 and CDR2 from the germline V gene are ENHRY and SYGVKD. The CDR3 DNA follows: TGTGCCATCAGCCTGGACACGGACGCTCCCGGGGCCAACGTCCTGACTTTC. As protein: CAISLDTDAPGANVLTF.

The chain recombines TRBV5-5 with TRBJ2-3; 8 positions match TRBD2. The CDR3 has 15 residues. V lost 4 bases and J lost 6; bases outside the gene matches: 10. Germline V gene sequence: CDR1 SGHKS, CDR2 YYEKEE (reference sequence). CDR3: CASSQRGTPPDTQYF. As DNA, the CDR3 is TGTGCCAGCAGCCAGCGGGGGACCCCGCCCGATACGCAGTATTTT.

The gene calls are TRBV6-5 and TRBJ2-7; D is unresolved. The CDR3 covers 13 residues. Germline V gene sequence: CDR1 MNHEY, CDR2 SVGAGI. V dropped 5 bases and J dropped 5 bases, with 13 bases sitting between them. CDR3 coding DNA: TGTGCCAGCAGTCCGACAAGGGCCCACGAGCAGTACTTC. Encoded protein: CASSPTRAHEQYF.

The J gene is TRBJ2-3, the V gene TRBV19; D remains ambiguous. The CDR3 totals 13 residues. Trimming cost V 5 bases and J 1 base, with 7 bases left between them. Germline CDR1 LNHDA, CDR2 SQIVND (reference sequence). The CDR3 coding sequence is TGTGCCAGTAGTGGTCCAGGCACAGATACGCAGTATTTT. Translating gives CASSGPGTDTQYF. The full variable domain, with the rest looked up from reference TRBV19 and TRBJ2-3, is DGGITQSPKYLFRKEGQNVTLSCEQNLNHDAMYWYRQDPGQGLRLIYYSQIVNDFQKGDIAEGYSVSREKKESFPLTVTSAQKNPTAFYLCASSGPGTDTQYFGPGTRLTVL.

This clone turned up a few times. The V gene is TRBV5-6, the J gene TRBJ1-2, with D possibly being TRBD1 (6 bases). The CDR3 runs to 13 residues. Trimming cost V 4 bases and J 8 bases, with 15 bases left between them. The germline V gene encodes CDR1 SGHDT and CDR2 YYEEEE. The CDR3 DNA is TGTGCCAGCAGCAAAAGGACAGCCCCAGGCTACACCTTC. This translates into CASSKRTAPGYTF. The whole variable domain, remainder taken from reference TRBV5-6 and TRBJ1-2, is DAGVTQSPTHLIKTRGQQVTLRCSPKSGHDTVSWYQQALGQGPQFIFQYYEEEERQRGNFPDRFSGHQFPNYSSELNVNALLLGDSALYLCASSKRTAPGYTFGSGTRLTVV.

The chain uses TRBV30 and TRBJ1-3; TRBD1 matches 7 bases. CDR1 and CDR2 (germline): GTSNPN, SVGIG (reference sequence). The CDR3 sequence is 15 residues long. Trimming cost V 5 bases and J 4 bases; bases outside gene matches: 11. This CDR3 reads CAWDPGQSWGNTIYF. The CDR3 nucleotides read TGTGCCTGGGATCCGGGACAGTCGTGGGGAAACACCATATATTTT.

The rearrangement links TRBV30 to TRBJ2-3; a possible D gene is TRBD2 (7 bases). V was pared by 2 bases and J by 0 bases, with 12 bases between. Germline V lookup: CDR1 GTSNPN, CDR2 SVGIG (reference sequence). This CDR3 spans 15 amino acids. The CDR3 nucleotides read TGTGCCTGGAGTAAGGGGGGGGGTAGCACAGATACGCAGTATTTT. Its protein is CAWSKGGGSTDTQYF.

The chain has TRBV11-2 and TRBJ2-3; no firm D call. Germline lookup yields CDR1 SGHAT and CDR2 FQNNGV. This CDR3 is 12 amino acids long. The V end was cut by 5 bases, the J end by 3 bases, with 6 bases between. The CDR3 DNA reads as TGTGCCAGCAGCCGTCCGACAGATACGCAGTATTTT. It specifies CASSRPTDTQYF.

The chain recombines TRBV5-5 with TRBJ2-7; D is unclear. The length of the CDR3 is 12 residues. The V end lost 6 bases, the J end lost 0 bases, and 7 bases lay between the germline ends. Germline V gene sequence: CDR1 SGHKS, CDR2 YYEKEE (reference sequence). CDR3 in amino acids: CASISSSYEQYF. The CDR3 DNA sequence: TGTGCCAGCATTTCCAGCTCCTACGAGCAGTACTTC.

The rearrangement uses TRBV7-8 and TRBJ2-7; D might be TRBD2 (6 bases). V was pared by 5 bases and J by 3 bases, with 23 bases between. Germline V lookup: CDR1 SGHVS, CDR2 FQNEAQ. The CDR3 has 17 amino acids. CDR3 nucleotide sequence: TGTGCCAGCAGCCCCTCCGCGACAGCCGGGAGAGTCTACGAGCAGTACTTC. The encoded protein is CASSPSATAGRVYEQYF.

This clone showed up just once. V usage is TRBV11-2 and J usage is TRBJ2-5, with 9 bases matching TRBD2. The CDR3 covers 14 residues. Germline V gene sequence: CDR1 SGHAT, CDR2 FQNNGV. Trimming at V came to 5 bases and at J to 4 bases, leaving 5 bases not matched to a gene. The CDR3 loop is CASSPGTSLETQYF. CDR3 DNA sequence: TGTGCCAGCAGCCCCGGGACTAGCTTAGAGACCCAGTACTTC.

The DNA for the CDR3 is TGTGCCAGCAGCTCCGGGACTAGCGGGTCCCCGTACCAAGAGACCCAGTACTTC. It codes for CASSSGTSGSPYQETQYF. The chain employs TRBV7-8 and TRBJ2-5, with 12 bases matching TRBD2. Germline values: CDR1 SGHVS, CDR2 FQNEAQ. This CDR3 comprises 18 residues. V shed 4 bases, J shed 0 bases, and the junction held 9 bases outside the gene matches.

In this sample, this clone turned up a few times. The rearrangement joins TRBV19 to TRBJ1-5; D call uncertain. Germline assignment: CDR1 LNHDA and CDR2 SQIVND (reference sequence). Trimming pared 7 bases from V and 7 bases from J, leaving 11 bases between. This CDR3 comprises 12 residues. CDR3 DNA sequence: TGTGCCAGTAAATGGGGAGACCAGCCCCAGCATTTT. Amino acids: CASKWGDQPQHF.